The next 14 T cell receptor beta chains were all read from a single sample in a study of OX40 agonist ivuxolimab in advanced cancers. Using immunoSEQ multiplex PCR, the repertoire was profiled, and TCRdb retains in-frame clones only, with some absent. Of 52,000 or so clones in the sample, 75% to 90% are singletons; the top ten hold approximately 3%. This specimen was CD4+ or CD8+ T cells sorted from blood, taken in a trial of the OX40 agonist ivuxolimab. The receptors originated from an adult with an advanced solid tumor such as melanoma, head and neck, liver or kidney cancer.

The V call is TRBV19, the J call TRBJ2-4, with D unclear. Germline V gives CDR1 LNHDA, CDR2 SQIVND (reference sequence). With 2 bases removed from V and 5 bases from J, the gap between germline ends came to 7 bases. This CDR3 contains 13 residues. CDR3: CASSISYQNIQYF. DNA for the CDR3: TGTGCCAGTAGTATATCCTACCAAAACATTCAGTACTTC.

The CDR3 sequence is CASSLGQDLNGGYGYTF. CDR3 DNA sequence: TGTGCCAGCAGCTTGGGGCAGGACCTTAATGGAGGCTATGGCTACACCTTC. The J gene is TRBJ1-2, the V gene TRBV5-4; no clear D gene. The CDR3 is 17 residues long. V was shortened by 0 bases and J by 4 bases, with 19 bases between the two germline ends. CDR1 and CDR2 from the germline V gene are SGHNT and YYREEE (reference sequence).

The gene calls are TRBV5-1 and TRBJ2-5; weak D call: TRBD2 (8 bases). Germline CDR1 reads SGHRS; CDR2 reads YFSETQ. The CDR3 spans 15 residues. V dropped 3 bases and J dropped 4 bases, with 16 bases sitting between them. CDR3 amino acids: CASSSGGAGGETQYF. Here the CDR3 DNA reads TGCGCCAGCAGCTCGGGAGGGGCAGGGGGAGAGACCCAGTACTTC. The full variable domain, in which reference TRBV5-1 and TRBJ2-5 provide the parts outside the CDR3, is KAGVTQTPRYLIKTRGQQVTLSCSPISGHRSVSWYQQTPGQGLQFLFEYFSETQRNKGNFPGRFSGRQFSNSRSEMNVSTLELGDSALYLCASSSGGAGGETQYFGPGTRLLVL.

The chain employs TRBV27 and TRBJ1-6; D ambiguous. The CDR3 totals 15 residues. The V gene lost 2 bases and the J gene lost 0 bases, with 5 bases spanning the gap. Germline V gives CDR1 MNHEY, CDR2 SMNVEV (reference sequence). The CDR3 spells CASSLRHSYNSPLHF. DNA for the CDR3: TGTGCCAGCAGTTTACGACACTCCTATAATTCACCCCTCCACTTT.

V usage is TRBV7-9 and J usage is TRBJ1-6; TRBD1 aligns across 8 bases. V lost 3 bases and J lost 7; bases outside the gene matches: 5. Germline CDR1 and CDR2: SEHNR and FQNEAQ (reference sequence). The CDR3 spans 15 residues. CDR3: CASSFDTGGNSPLHF. The CDR3 nucleotides read TGTGCCAGCAGCTTCGACACAGGGGGGAATTCACCCCTCCACTTT.

The chain links TRBV18 to TRBJ2-5, with D perhaps matching TRBD2 (6 bases). Trimming took off 1 base at V and 2 bases at J, with 11 bases between the two ends. Germline V gene lookup returns CDR1 KGHSH and CDR2 LQKENI. The CDR3 runs 15 residues. The CDR3 spells CASSPLEGRQETQYF. Here the CDR3 DNA reads TGTGCCAGCTCACCACTTGAGGGGAGGCAAGAGACCCAGTACTTC.

This clone was seen a single time. V gene TRBV19 combines with J gene TRBJ2-1; D may correspond to TRBD1 or TRBD2 (7 bases each). Germline CDR1 and CDR2: LNHDA and SQIVND (reference sequence). V dropped 6 bases and J dropped 1 base, with 13 bases sitting between them. The CDR3 runs 15 residues. CDR3 protein: CASSRQGGSYNEQFF. CDR3 DNA sequence: TGTGCCAGTAGCCGACAGGGAGGGTCCTACAATGAGCAGTTCTTC.

The rearrangement joins TRBV18 to TRBJ2-7; TRBD1 matches at 10 bases. The germline V gene encodes CDR1 KGHSH and CDR2 LQKENI. The V segment lost 0 bases and the J segment 5 bases; nucleotides outside the gene matches: 4. There are 15 residues in the CDR3. The CDR3 sequence: CASSPPATGGNEQYF. The CDR3 coding sequence is TGTGCCAGCTCACCACCGGCGACAGGGGGCAACGAGCAGTACTTC.

The gene calls are TRBV7-9 and TRBJ1-1; perhaps TRBD1 as D (6 bases). Trimming shortened V by 7 bases and J by 12 bases, and 21 bases separated the two germline ends. Germline assignment: CDR1 SEHNR and CDR2 FQNEAQ (reference sequence). The CDR3 sequence is 13 residues long. CDR3 bases: TGTGCCAGCATATCTTTAGGGCAACAGGGAACTTTCTTT. Residues: CASISLGQQGTFF. Complete variable domain (other parts from reference TRBV7-9 and TRBJ1-1): DTGVSQNPRHKITKRGQNVTFRCDPISEHNRLYWYRQTLGQGPEFLTYFQNEAQLEKSRLLSDRFSAERPKGSFSTLEIQRTEQGDSAMYLCASISLGQQGTFFGQGTRLTVV.

This chain uses TRBV27 with TRBJ2-7; unclear D gene. Germline lookup yields CDR1 MNHEY and CDR2 SMNVEV (reference sequence). Trimming pared 2 bases from V and 4 bases from J, leaving 12 bases between. The CDR3 extends over 14 amino acids. Written as DNA, the CDR3 is TGTGCCAGCAGTTTAGCCCCCGACGGGTACGAGCAGTACTTC. Protein: CASSLAPDGYEQYF.

The chain combines TRBV7-8 with TRBJ1-2; possibly TRBD1 for D (5 bases). Germline V gene data show CDR1 as SGHVS and CDR2 as FQNEAQ. CDR3 size: 13 residues. Trimming stripped 6 bases from V and 5 bases from J, with 13 bases between. DNA for the CDR3: TGTGCCAGCAGTCCCCGACAGTCGTATGGCTACACCTTC. It is translated as CASSPRQSYGYTF.

This sequence joins TRBV29-1 and TRBJ1-5; D might be TRBD1 (6 bases). CDR3 length: 13 residues. Trimming removed 4 bases at V and 3 bases at J, with 10 bases between. CDR1 is SQVTM, CDR2 ANQGSEA, per germline. The CDR3 DNA is TGCAGCGTTGGGACAGCTACCAATCAGCCCCAGCATTTT. Translated: CSVGTATNQPQHF. Based on the CDR3 plus reference TRBV29-1 and TRBJ1-5, the full variable domain is SAVISQKPSRDICQRGTSLTIQCQVDSQVTMMFWYRQQPGQSLTLIATANQGSEATYESGFVIDKFPISRPNLTFSTLTVSNMSPEDSSIYLCSVGTATNQPQHFGDGTRLSIL.

This clone has only one observation. The gene calls are TRBV4-2 and TRBJ2-5, with D perhaps assigned TRBD1 or TRBD2 (6 bases each). Germline lookup yields CDR1 LGHNA and CDR2 YNFKEQ. V lost 0 bases to trimming and J lost 6 bases, with 8 bases between them. The CDR3 totals 13 residues. Written as DNA, the CDR3 is TGTGCCAGCAGCCAAGATGGGGGGCAGACCCAGTACTTC. This codes for CASSQDGGQTQYF.

V usage is TRBV7-2 and J usage is TRBJ2-3, with D possibly TRBD2 on 7 matching bases. From germline, CDR1 is SGHTA and CDR2 FQGNSA. The CDR3 extends over 14 amino acids. Trimming cost V 6 bases and J 4 bases, with 14 bases left between them. In DNA, the CDR3 is TGTGCCAGCAGTTTCCGGGGGGCAGCAGATACGCAGTATTTT. It specifies CASSFRGAADTQYF.